The 4 T cell receptor beta chains presented below share a single source sample, sequenced in a study of T cells in tumors after PD-1 blockade. Sequencing was performed with immunoSEQ multiplex PCR; in TCRdb, only in-frame clones are kept and a portion is missing. The sample has 7,000 to 9,500 clones; approximately 67% are singletons. The sequenced sample was tumor tissue, obtained after anti-PD-1 treatment. The receptors here all came from a human donor with basal cell carcinoma.

The chain has TRBV5-1 and TRBJ1-4, with D possibly TRBD1 on 6 matching bases. Germline loops: CDR1 SGHRS, CDR2 YFSETQ. The V gene lost 4 bases and the J gene lost 4 bases, with 35 bases spanning the gap. CDR3 length: 22 residues. CDR3 bases: TGCGCCAGCAGCGTGAGGGGGTCCTGGACACCAGCGCTTTATCTAGGTAATGAAAAACTGTTTTTT. Translated, it gives CASSVRGSWTPALYLGNEKLFF.

The chain links TRBV5-1 to TRBJ2-5; unclear D gene. The V and J ends lost 0 bases and 2 bases respectively, with 11 bases between them. This CDR3 is built from 15 residues. The germline gives CDR1 SGHRS, CDR2 YFSETQ. The CDR3 sequence: CASSLVGMGQETQYF. The CDR3 nucleotides are TGCGCCAGCAGCTTGGTCGGCATGGGGCAAGAGACCCAGTACTTC.

The chain has TRBV3-1 (or the pseudogene TRBV3-2) and TRBJ1-1; no definite D call. The CDR3 runs 14 residues. Trimming took 0 bases from V and 4 from J, leaving 9 bases between them. The germline CDR1 and CDR2 sequences are LGHDT and YNNKEL (reference sequence). The CDR3, as DNA: TGTGCCAGCAGCCAAGAGGTGGGTGGCACTGAAGCTTTCTTT. Translation: CASSQEVGGTEAFF.

This clone showed up just a few times. This rearrangement joins TRBV9 to TRBJ2-7; 8 bases align to TRBD2. V trimming: 0 bases; J trimming: 4 bases; junction bases outside the gene matches: 9. CDR3 size: 16 residues. The germline V gene has CDR1 SGDLS and CDR2 YYNGEE. The CDR3, as DNA: TGTGCCAGCAGCGTAGATCCCGGGGGGGGAAGGTACGAGCAGTACTTC. It specifies CASSVDPGGGRYEQYF.